This passage covers 18 T cell receptor beta chains from one sample sequenced in a study of CD8+ T cells in alopecia areata. RNA was isolated and reverse transcribed to cDNA, the sequencing template. Sequenced by immunoSEQ multiplex PCR; TCRdb stores in-frame clones only, minus some. The table records some 170,000 clones, roughly 50% of them present only once. Specified treatment: oral pan-JAK inhibitor, 5-10 mg twice daily. This specimen consisted of CD8+ T cells sorted from blood, obtained at week 24, from a patient treated with tofacitinib. Receptors were obtained from a human donor with alopecia areata.

This chain links TRBV29-1 with TRBJ1-1, with 8 bases that match TRBD1. Germline CDR1 reads SQVTM; CDR2 reads ANQGSEA. Germline trimming cut 7 bases from V and 2 bases from J; bases unmatched to any gene: 6. The CDR3 is 13 amino acids. CDR3 DNA sequence: TGCAGCGCACTGACAGGGGACAACACTGAAGCTTTCTTT. This sequence encodes CSALTGDNTEAFF.

This clone was found a few times. CDR3 protein: CAISPLHASGAYNEQFF. Written as DNA, the CDR3 is TGTGCCATCAGTCCCTTACATGCTAGCGGGGCGTACAATGAGCAGTTCTTC. This sequence joins TRBV10-3 and TRBJ2-1, with 9 bases fitting TRBD2. Germline trimming cut 5 bases from V and 4 bases from J; bases unmatched to any gene: 12. CDR1 ENHRY and CDR2 SYGVKD come from the germline V gene. CDR3 length: 17 residues.

This rearrangement joins TRBV27 to TRBJ2-7; 12 bases are a match to TRBD1. CDR3 length: 16 amino acids. Per the germline V gene, CDR1 is MNHEY and CDR2 is SMNVEV (reference sequence). The junction had 6 bases not matched to a gene; V was cut back by 3 bases and J by 3 bases. The CDR3 DNA reads as TGTGCCAGCAGTTTTTTAGGGACAGGGGGCGTCTACGAGCAGTACTTC. Translating gives CASSFLGTGGVYEQYF.

This clone was counted only a few times. An end of the junction does not agree with germline; a read error may underlie this. V and J are TRBV30 and TRBJ2-7; D is possibly TRBD1 (5 bases). The length of the CDR3 is 14 residues. CDR1 and CDR2 from the germline V gene are GTSNPN and SVGIG (reference sequence). CDR3 amino acids: CAWSVGQGSDEQYF. As DNA, the CDR3 is TGTGCCTGGAGTGTGGGGCAGGGCTCCGACGAGCAGTACTTC.

The J gene is TRBJ1-2, the V gene TRBV30; TRBD1 is a possible D gene (5 bases). V gave up 2 bases and J gave up 4 bases, with 11 bases separating them. Germline CDR1 is GTSNPN and CDR2 is SVGIG (reference sequence). The CDR3 sequence is 13 residues long. CDR3 sequence reads: CAWSLGGGYGYTF. CDR3 bases: TGTGCCTGGAGTTTGGGGGGAGGCTATGGCTACACCTTC.

The genes are TRBV11-1 and TRBJ2-7; 10 nucleotides match TRBD1. The CDR3 runs to 14 residues. Germline V lookup: CDR1 SGHAT, CDR2 FQDESV (reference sequence). Unmatched junction bases numbered 3, after V lost 5 bases and J lost 2 bases. The chain's CDR3 is CASSPGQGAYEQYF. CDR3 nucleotides: TGTGCCAGCAGCCCAGGACAGGGGGCCTACGAGCAGTACTTC.

The rearrangement links TRBV6-6 to TRBJ2-3; D unresolved. Germline values: CDR1 MNHNY, CDR2 SVGAGI (reference sequence). The CDR3 length is 15 residues. The ends were cut back, 5 bases at V and 6 bases at J, with 18 bases in the middle. CDR3 protein: CASSLNIAPEDTQYF. CDR3 nucleotides: TGTGCCAGCAGTCTAAATATAGCTCCGGAGGATACGCAGTATTTT.

The chain employs TRBV11-2 and TRBJ2-7; D unresolved. Deletions cut 8 bases from V and 2 bases from J, with 7 bases between. The CDR3 has 11 residues. From germline, CDR1 is SGHAT and CDR2 FQNNGV. The CDR3 reads CASLGTYEQYF. CDR3 DNA: TGTGCCAGCCTGGGCACCTACGAGCAGTACTTC.

The chain recombines TRBV15 with TRBJ1-4, with TRBD1 identical over 9 bases. There are 16 residues in the CDR3. V trimming: 4 bases; J trimming: 12 bases; junction bases outside the gene matches: 15. CDR1 and CDR2 (germline): LNHNV, YYDKDF (reference sequence). CDR3 region: CATSTLNADRGRELFF. The CDR3 DNA reads as TGTGCCACCAGCACCCTCAACGCGGACAGGGGTAGAGAACTGTTTTTT.

The J gene is TRBJ2-7, the V gene TRBV2, with D hard to call. Germline lookup yields CDR1 SNHLY and CDR2 FYNNEI. The germline V and J ends were trimmed by 7 bases and 6 bases, with 19 bases remaining between them. This CDR3 has 14 amino acids. The CDR3, as DNA: TGTGCCAGCACTCTAGGCGGTCAACCTATCGAGCAGTACTTC. Translating it yields CASTLGGQPIEQYF.

The chain couples TRBV21-1 to TRBJ2-5; TRBD1 reflects the table's D call only, with no check against the DNA. TRBV21-1 is a listed pseudogene. This CDR3 contains 16 residues. As DNA, the CDR3 is TGTGCCAGCAGCAAAGCGCTCAAGGGGATGGAAGCGACCCAGTACTTC. Protein sequence: CASSKALKGMEATQYF.

The chain employs TRBV29-1 and TRBJ2-7; D might be TRBD1 (6 bases). CDR3 length: 13 residues. Germline V gene data show CDR1 as SQVTM and CDR2 as ANQGSEA. Trimming shortened V by 6 bases and J by 0 bases, and 12 bases separated the two germline ends. The CDR3 DNA follows: TGCAGCGTGTTGCAGGGGATCTCCTACGAGCAGTACTTC. This codes for CSVLQGISYEQYF.

The rearrangement links TRBV27 to TRBJ2-2; D possibly corresponds to TRBD2 (5 bases). CDR1 and CDR2 (germline): MNHEY, SMNVEV (reference sequence). The CDR3 runs to 14 residues. Between the trimmed V and J ends, which lost 4 bases and 6 bases, there was a span of 12 bases. The CDR3 nucleotides are TGTGCCAGCAGTTCCGGACTTAATCCCGGGGAGCTGTTTTTT. It specifies CASSSGLNPGELFF.

The chain is built from TRBV15 and TRBJ1-2, with no clear D. From germline, CDR1 is LNHNV and CDR2 YYDKDF (reference sequence). V was shortened by 1 base and J by 3 bases, with 12 bases between the two germline ends. The CDR3 length is 15 residues. The CDR3 here is CATSRVEGGDYGYTF. The CDR3, as DNA: TGTGCCACCAGCAGAGTGGAAGGCGGGGACTATGGCTACACCTTC.

This clone was observed a handful of times. The V gene is TRBV5-8, the J gene TRBJ2-7, with D possibly TRBD1 on 7 matching bases. CDR3 length equals 13 residues. Germline-derived CDR1 and CDR2 are SGHTS and YDEGEE. Trimming stripped 8 bases from V and 4 bases from J, with 16 bases between. CDR3 DNA sequence: TGTGCCAGTCGCGGAGGGGGCTGGTACGAGCAGTACTTC. This gives the protein CASRGGGWYEQYF. The whole variable domain, filled in from reference TRBV5-8 and TRBJ2-7, reads EAGVTQSPTHLIKTRGQQATLRCSPISGHTSVYWYQQALGLGLQFLLWYDEGEERNRGNFPPRFSGRQFPNYSSELNVNALELEDSALYLCASRGGGWYEQYFGPGTRLTVT.

This clone was detected a few times. The CDR3 loop is CASSQEGFPGISNQPQHF. The CDR3 DNA sequence: TGCGCCAGCAGCCAAGAAGGTTTTCCAGGGATCAGCAATCAGCCCCAGCATTTT. This chain uses TRBV4-1 with TRBJ1-5; possible D gene TRBD1, 5 bases. Germline values: CDR1 MGHRA, CDR2 YSYEKL. V lost 0 bases to trimming and J lost 1 base, with 16 bases between them. CDR3 length: 18 residues.

DNA of the CDR3: TGCGCCAGCAGCCAAGGTATTAGGGCGGAAGCTTTCTTT. The encoded protein is CASSQGIRAEAFF. The V gene is TRBV4-1, the J gene TRBJ1-1; no clear D gene. CDR3 length: 13 amino acids. Germline V gene data show CDR1 as MGHRA and CDR2 as YSYEKL. Between the trimmed V and J ends, which lost 1 base and 8 bases, there was a span of 11 bases.

The gene calls are TRBV6-5 and TRBJ1-2, with 9 bases identical to TRBD1. Losses at the gene ends were 5 bases for V and 4 bases for J; bases not matched to a gene: 8. Germline CDR1 and CDR2: MNHEY and SVGAGI. The CDR3 sequence is 15 residues long. The CDR3 loop reads CASSPGQGSPYGYTF. CDR3 nucleotide sequence: TGTGCCAGCAGTCCAGGACAGGGGTCCCCCTATGGCTACACCTTC.